Detailed here is one TCR beta chain. The antigen is not known. These data come from a study of chemoradiotherapy in HPV16-positive cancers. Study-wide context: Candidate HPV-specific T-cell clones and common TCR motifs came from functional assays in a couple of HPV16-positive patients.

Germline-derived CDR1 and CDR2 are SGDLS and YYNGEE. J was trimmed by 3 bases and V by 4 bases; bases with no gene match: 9. This CDR3 has 16 residues. Profiled with immunoSEQ multiplex PCR; TCRdb holds only in-frame clones, not every one. The data contain some 25,000 clones, approximately 90% of them singletons. The study's findings and limits: Candidate HPV-specific clones and E7-related TCR motifs grew in tumor during treatment. Better recurrence-free survival went with HPV-responsive T-cell expansion in HPV16-positive patients.

The sample consisted of blood, taken from a patient who underwent chemoradiotherapy. The genes are TRBV9 and TRBJ2-7, with TRBD2 matching over 11 bases. The clonotype originates from a human donor with HPV-associated anogenital cancer. The CDR3 spells CASSPEGLAVNYEQYF. In nucleotides, the CDR3 is TGTGCCAGCAGCCCCGAGGGACTAGCGGTAAACTACGAGCAGTACTTC.